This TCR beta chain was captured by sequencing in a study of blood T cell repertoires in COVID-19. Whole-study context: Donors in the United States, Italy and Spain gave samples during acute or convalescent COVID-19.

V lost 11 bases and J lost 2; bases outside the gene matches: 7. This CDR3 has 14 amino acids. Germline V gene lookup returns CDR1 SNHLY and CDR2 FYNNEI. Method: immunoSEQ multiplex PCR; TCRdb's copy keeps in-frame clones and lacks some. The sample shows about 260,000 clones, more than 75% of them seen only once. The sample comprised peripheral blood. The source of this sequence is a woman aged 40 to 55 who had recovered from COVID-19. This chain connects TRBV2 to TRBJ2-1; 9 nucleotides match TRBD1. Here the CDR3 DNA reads TGTGCCGGTAATACAGGGGGCGCCTACAATGAGCAGTTCTTC. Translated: CAGNTGGAYNEQFF.